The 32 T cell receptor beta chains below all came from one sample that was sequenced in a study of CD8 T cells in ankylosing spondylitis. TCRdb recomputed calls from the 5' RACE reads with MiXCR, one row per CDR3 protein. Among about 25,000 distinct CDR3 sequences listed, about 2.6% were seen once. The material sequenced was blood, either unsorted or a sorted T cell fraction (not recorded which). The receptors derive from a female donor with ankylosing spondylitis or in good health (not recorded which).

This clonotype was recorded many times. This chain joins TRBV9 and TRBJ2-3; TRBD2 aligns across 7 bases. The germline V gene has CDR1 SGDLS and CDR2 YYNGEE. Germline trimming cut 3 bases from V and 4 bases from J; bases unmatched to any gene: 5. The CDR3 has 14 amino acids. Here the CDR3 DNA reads TGTGCCAGCAGCGAGGGGAGGGTGCCAGATACGCAGTATTTT. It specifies CASSEGRVPDTQYF. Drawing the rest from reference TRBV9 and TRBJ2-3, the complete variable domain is DSGVTQTPKHLITATGQRVTLRCSPRSGDLSVYWYQQSLDQGLQFLIQYYNGEERAKGNILERFSAQQFPDLHSELNLSSLELGDSALYFCASSEGRVPDTQYFGPGTRLTVL.

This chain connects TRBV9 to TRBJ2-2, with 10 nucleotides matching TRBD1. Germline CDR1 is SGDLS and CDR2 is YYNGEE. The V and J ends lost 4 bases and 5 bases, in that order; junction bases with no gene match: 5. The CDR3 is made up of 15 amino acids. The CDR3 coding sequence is TGTGCCAGCAGCCCCCGGACAGGGGGGACCGGGGAGCTGTTTTTT. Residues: CASSPRTGGTGELFF.

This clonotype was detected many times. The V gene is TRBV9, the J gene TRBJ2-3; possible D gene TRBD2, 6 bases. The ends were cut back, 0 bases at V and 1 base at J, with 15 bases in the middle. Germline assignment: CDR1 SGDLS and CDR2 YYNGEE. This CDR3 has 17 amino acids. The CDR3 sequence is CASSVGGTRLGTDTQYF. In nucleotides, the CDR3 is TGTGCCAGCAGCGTAGGGGGGACCCGACTAGGCACAGATACGCAGTATTTT. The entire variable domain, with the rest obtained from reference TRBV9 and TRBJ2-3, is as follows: DSGVTQTPKHLITATGQRVTLRCSPRSGDLSVYWYQQSLDQGLQFLIQYYNGEERAKGNILERFSAQQFPDLHSELNLSSLELGDSALYFCASSVGGTRLGTDTQYFGPGTRLTVL.

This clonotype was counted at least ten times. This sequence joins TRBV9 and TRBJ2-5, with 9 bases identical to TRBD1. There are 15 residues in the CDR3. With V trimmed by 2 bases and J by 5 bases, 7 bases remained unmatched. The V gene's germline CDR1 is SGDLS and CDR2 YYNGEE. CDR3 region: CASSVGTGRWETQYF. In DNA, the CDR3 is TGTGCCAGCAGCGTGGGGACAGGGCGGTGGGAGACCCAGTACTTC.

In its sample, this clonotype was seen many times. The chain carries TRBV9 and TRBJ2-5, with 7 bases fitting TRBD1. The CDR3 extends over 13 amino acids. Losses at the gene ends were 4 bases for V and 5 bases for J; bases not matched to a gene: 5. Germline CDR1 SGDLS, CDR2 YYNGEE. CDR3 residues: CASSRTGGETQYF. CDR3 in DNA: TGTGCCAGCAGCCGGACAGGCGGCGAGACCCAGTACTTC.

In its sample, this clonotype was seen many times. CDR3 nucleotide sequence: TGTGCCAGCAGCGTAGGGGCAGATAGCAATCAGCCCCAGCATTTT. Protein sequence: CASSVGADSNQPQHF. The chain carries TRBV9 and TRBJ1-5; D is unresolved. The CDR3 is 15 amino acids. Trimming removed 0 bases at V and 0 bases at J, with 7 bases between. Germline V lookup: CDR1 SGDLS, CDR2 YYNGEE. Full variable domain (missing parts from reference TRBV9 and TRBJ1-5): DSGVTQTPKHLITATGQRVTLRCSPRSGDLSVYWYQQSLDQGLQFLIQYYNGEERAKGNILERFSAQQFPDLHSELNLSSLELGDSALYFCASSVGADSNQPQHFGDGTRLSIL.

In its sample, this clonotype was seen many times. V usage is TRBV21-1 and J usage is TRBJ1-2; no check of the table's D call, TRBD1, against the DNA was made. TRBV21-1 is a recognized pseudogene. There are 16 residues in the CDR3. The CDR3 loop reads CASSKDGGARNYGYTF. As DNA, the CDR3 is TGTGCCAGCAGCAAAGATGGGGGGGCCAGAAACTATGGCTACACCTTC.

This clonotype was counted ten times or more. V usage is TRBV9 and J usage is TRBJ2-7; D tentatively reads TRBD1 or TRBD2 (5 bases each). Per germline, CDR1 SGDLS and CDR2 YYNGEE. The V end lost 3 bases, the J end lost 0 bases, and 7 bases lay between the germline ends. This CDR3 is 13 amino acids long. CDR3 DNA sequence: TGTGCCAGCAGCGAGGGGAGCTCCTACGAGCAGTACTTC. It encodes CASSEGSSYEQYF.

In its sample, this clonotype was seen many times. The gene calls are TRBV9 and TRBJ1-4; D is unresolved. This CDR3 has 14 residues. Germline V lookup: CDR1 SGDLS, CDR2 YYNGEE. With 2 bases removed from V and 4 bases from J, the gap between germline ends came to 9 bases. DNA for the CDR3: TGTGCCAGCAGCGTGGGCAGCCTTAATGAAAAACTGTTTTTT. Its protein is CASSVGSLNEKLFF.

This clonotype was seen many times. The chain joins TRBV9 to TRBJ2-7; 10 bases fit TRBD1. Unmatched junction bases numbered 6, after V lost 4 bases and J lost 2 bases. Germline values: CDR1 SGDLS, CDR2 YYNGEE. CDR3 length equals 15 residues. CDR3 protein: CASSSRTGGTYEQYF. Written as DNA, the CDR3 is TGTGCCAGCAGCTCCCGGACAGGGGGTACCTACGAGCAGTACTTC.

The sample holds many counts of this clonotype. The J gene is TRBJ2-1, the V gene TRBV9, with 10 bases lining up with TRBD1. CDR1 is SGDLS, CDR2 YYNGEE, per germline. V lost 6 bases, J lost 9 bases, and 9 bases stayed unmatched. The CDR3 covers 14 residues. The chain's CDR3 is CASNPGQGLGEQFF. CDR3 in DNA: TGTGCCAGCAACCCGGGACAGGGGCTCGGTGAGCAGTTCTTC.

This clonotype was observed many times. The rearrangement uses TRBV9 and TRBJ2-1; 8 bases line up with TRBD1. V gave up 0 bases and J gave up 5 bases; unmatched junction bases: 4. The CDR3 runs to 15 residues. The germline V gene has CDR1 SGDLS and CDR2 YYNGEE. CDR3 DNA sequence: TGTGCCAGCAGCGTAGGACAGGGGCAAAACAATGAGCAGTTCTTC. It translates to CASSVGQGQNNEQFF.

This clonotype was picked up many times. CDR3 loop: CASSAVGETGYGQFF. The CDR3 nucleotides are TGTGCCAGCAGCGCAGTAGGAGAGACAGGGTACGGGCAGTTCTTC. This chain uses TRBV9 with TRBJ2-1, with 7 bases identical to TRBD1. Germline V lookup: CDR1 SGDLS, CDR2 YYNGEE. Trimming took 3 bases from V and 12 from J; bases not matched to a gene: 15. The CDR3 spans 15 residues.

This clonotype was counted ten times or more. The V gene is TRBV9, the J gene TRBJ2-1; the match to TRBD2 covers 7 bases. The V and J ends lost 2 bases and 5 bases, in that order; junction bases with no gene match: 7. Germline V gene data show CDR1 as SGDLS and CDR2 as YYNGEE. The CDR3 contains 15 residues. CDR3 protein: CASSVSTAGDNEQFF. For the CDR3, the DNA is TGTGCCAGCAGCGTCTCTACGGCGGGGGACAATGAGCAGTTCTTC.

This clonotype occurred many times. CDR3 nucleotides: TGTGCCAGCAGCTTACATCAGGCGGTGGGTGAAAAACTGTTTTTT. This gives the protein CASSLHQAVGEKLFF. The genes are TRBV9 and TRBJ1-4; the D is unclear. This CDR3 comprises 15 residues. The germline CDR1 and CDR2 sequences are SGDLS and YYNGEE. V shed 4 bases and J shed 7 bases, with 17 bases lying between them.

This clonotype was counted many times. The CDR3 spells CASSPGLAGETGELFF. As DNA, the CDR3 is TGTGCCAGCAGCCCCGGACTAGCGGGAGAAACCGGGGAGCTGTTTTTT. V and J are TRBV9 and TRBJ2-2; 13 bases agree with TRBD2. Germline trimming cut 4 bases from V and 5 bases from J; bases unmatched to any gene: 5. The CDR3 totals 16 residues. Germline V CDR1 and CDR2: SGDLS, YYNGEE.

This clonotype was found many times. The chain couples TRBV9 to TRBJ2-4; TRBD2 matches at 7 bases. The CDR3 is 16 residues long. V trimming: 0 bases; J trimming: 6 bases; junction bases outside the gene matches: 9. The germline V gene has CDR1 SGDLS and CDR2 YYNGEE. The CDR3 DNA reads TGTGCCAGCAGCGTAGGGACTAGTAGTAGTAGAAACATTCAGTACTTC. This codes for CASSVGTSSSRNIQYF.

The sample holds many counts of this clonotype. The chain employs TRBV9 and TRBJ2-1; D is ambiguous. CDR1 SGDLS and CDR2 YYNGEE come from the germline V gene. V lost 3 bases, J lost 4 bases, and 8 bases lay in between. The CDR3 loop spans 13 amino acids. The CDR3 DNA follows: TGTGCCAGCAGCGCCGGGTTGTACAATGAGCAGTTCTTC. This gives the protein CASSAGLYNEQFF.

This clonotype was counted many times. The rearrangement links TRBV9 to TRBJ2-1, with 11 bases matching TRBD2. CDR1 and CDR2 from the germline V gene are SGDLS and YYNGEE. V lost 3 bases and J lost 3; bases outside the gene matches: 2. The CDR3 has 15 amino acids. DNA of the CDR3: TGTGCCAGCAGCGCGGGACTAGCGGACTACAATGAGCAGTTCTTC. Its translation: CASSAGLADYNEQFF.

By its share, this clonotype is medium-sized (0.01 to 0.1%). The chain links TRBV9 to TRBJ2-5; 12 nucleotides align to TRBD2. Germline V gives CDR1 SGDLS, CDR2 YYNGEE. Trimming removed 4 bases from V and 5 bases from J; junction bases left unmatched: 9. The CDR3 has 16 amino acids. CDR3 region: CASSPLAGGPWETQYF. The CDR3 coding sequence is TGTGCCAGCAGCCCCCTAGCGGGAGGGCCTTGGGAGACCCAGTACTTC.

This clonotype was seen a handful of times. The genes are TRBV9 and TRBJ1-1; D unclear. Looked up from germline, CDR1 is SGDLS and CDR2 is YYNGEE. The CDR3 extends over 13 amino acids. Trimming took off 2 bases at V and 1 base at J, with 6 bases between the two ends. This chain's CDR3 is CASSVSSNTEAFF. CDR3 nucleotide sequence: TGTGCCAGCAGCGTCAGTTCGAACACTGAAGCTTTCTTT.

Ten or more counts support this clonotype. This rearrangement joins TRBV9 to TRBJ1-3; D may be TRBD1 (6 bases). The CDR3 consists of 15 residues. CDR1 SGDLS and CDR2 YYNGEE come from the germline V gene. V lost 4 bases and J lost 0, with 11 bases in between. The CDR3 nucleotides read TGTGCCAGCAGCTCGACGGACAGCTCTGGAAACACCATATATTTT. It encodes CASSSTDSSGNTIYF.

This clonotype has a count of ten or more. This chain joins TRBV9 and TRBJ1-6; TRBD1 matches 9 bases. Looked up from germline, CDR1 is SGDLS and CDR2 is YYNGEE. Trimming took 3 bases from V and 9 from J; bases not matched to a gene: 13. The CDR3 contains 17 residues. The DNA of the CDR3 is TGTGCCAGCAGCGCAAACACGGGACAGGGTTCTAGTTCACCCCTCCACTTT. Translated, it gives CASSANTGQGSSSPLHF.

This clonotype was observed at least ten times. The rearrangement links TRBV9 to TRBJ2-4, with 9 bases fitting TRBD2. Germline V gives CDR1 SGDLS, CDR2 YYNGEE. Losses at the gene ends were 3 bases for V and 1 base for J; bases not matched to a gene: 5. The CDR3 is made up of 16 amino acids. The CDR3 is CASSASSGTAKNIQYF. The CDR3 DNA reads TGTGCCAGCAGCGCGTCTAGCGGGACCGCCAAAAACATTCAGTACTTC.

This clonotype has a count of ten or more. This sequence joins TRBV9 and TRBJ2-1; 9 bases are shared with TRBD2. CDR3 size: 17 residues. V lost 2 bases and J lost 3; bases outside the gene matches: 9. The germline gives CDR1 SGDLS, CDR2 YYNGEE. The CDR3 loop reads CASSVTKTSGFYNEQFF. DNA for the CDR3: TGTGCCAGCAGCGTGACGAAAACTAGCGGGTTCTACAATGAGCAGTTCTTC.

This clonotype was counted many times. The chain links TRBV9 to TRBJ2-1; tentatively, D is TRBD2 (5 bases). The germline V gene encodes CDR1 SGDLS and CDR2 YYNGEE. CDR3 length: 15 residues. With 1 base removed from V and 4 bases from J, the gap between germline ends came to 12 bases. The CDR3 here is CASSVTSGLYNEQFF. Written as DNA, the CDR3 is TGTGCCAGCAGCGTAACGAGCGGCCTATACAATGAGCAGTTCTTC.

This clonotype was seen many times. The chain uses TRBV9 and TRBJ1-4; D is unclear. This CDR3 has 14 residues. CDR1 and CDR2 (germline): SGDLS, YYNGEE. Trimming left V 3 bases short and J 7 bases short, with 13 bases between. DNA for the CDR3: TGTGCCAGCAGCGAGGACGGTCGGGTTGAAAAACTGTTTTTT. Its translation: CASSEDGRVEKLFF.

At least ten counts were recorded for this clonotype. CDR3 in amino acids: CASSVTPGGGTGYTF. The DNA of the CDR3 is TGTGCCAGCAGCGTAACCCCCGGAGGGGGCACTGGCTACACCTTC. The chain recombines TRBV9 with TRBJ1-2; 7 positions match TRBD1. CDR1 and CDR2 from the germline V gene are SGDLS and YYNGEE. CDR3 length: 15 amino acids. The ends lost 1 base at V and 7 bases at J; junction bases unmatched: 10.

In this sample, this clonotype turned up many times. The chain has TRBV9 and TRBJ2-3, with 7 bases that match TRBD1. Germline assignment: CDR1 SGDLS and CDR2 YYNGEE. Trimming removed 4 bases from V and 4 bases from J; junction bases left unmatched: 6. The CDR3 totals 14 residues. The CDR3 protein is CASSPDRVADTQYF. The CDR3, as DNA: TGTGCCAGCAGCCCCGACAGGGTAGCAGATACGCAGTATTTT.

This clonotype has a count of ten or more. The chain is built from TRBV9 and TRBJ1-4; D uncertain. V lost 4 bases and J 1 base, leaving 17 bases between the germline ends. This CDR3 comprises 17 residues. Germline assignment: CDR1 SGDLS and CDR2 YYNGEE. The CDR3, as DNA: TGTGCCAGCAGCCAAACACCTAGACACAGAACTAATGAAAAACTGTTTTTT. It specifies CASSQTPRHRTNEKLFF. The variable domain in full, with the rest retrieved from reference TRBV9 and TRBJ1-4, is DSGVTQTPKHLITATGQRVTLRCSPRSGDLSVYWYQQSLDQGLQFLIQYYNGEERAKGNILERFSAQQFPDLHSELNLSSLELGDSALYFCASSQTPRHRTNEKLFFGSGTQLSVL.

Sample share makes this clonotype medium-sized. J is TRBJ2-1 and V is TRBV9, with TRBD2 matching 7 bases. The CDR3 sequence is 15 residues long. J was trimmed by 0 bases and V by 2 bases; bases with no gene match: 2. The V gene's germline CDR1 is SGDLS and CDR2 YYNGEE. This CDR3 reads CASSVLAGSYNEQFF. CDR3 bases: TGTGCCAGCAGCGTGTTAGCGGGCTCCTACAATGAGCAGTTCTTC.

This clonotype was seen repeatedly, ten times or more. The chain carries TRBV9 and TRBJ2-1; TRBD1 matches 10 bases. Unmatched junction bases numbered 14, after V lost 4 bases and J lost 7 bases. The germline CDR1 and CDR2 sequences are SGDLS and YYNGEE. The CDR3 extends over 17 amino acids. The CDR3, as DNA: TGTGCCAGCAGCCCCCGTATGGCGGCGGGACAGGGGAATGAGCAGTTCTTC. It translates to CASSPRMAAGQGNEQFF.